This paragraph reports one TCR beta chain. The data belong to a study of cytomegalovirus exposure and HLA in healthy donors. Germline-derived CDR1 and CDR2 are MNHEY and SMNVEV (reference sequence). The CDR3 is 14 residues long. Unmatched junction bases numbered 13, after V lost 9 bases and J lost 6 bases. PCR amplification relied on 60 Vbeta primers (plus 13 Jbeta primers). TCRdb's copy holds only in-frame clones and misses some; the assay was immunoSEQ multiplex PCR. The table shows approximately 180,000 clones, with roughly 77% occurring only once. V is TRBV27 and J is TRBJ2-7; 8 bases are shared with TRBD1. The sequenced sample consisted of PBMCs. The clonotype comes from a woman between 50 and 59 years old in good health and CMV-seronegative. Here the CDR3 reads CASAQGGPSGEQYF. The CDR3 bases are TGTGCCAGTGCACAGGGGGGCCCCTCTGGCGAGCAGTACTTC.